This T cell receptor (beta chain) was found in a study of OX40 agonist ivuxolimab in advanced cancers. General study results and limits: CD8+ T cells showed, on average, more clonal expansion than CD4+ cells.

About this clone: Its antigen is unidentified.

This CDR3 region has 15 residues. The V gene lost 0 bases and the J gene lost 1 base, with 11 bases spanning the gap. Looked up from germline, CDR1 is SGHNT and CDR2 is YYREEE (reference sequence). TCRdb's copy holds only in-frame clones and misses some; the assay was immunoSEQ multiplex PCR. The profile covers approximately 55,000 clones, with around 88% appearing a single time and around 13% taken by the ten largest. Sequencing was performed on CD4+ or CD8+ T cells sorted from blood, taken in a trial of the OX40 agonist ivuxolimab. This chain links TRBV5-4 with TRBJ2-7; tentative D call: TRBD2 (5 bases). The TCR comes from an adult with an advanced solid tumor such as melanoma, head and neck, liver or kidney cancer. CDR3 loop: CASSLGSGLSYEQYF. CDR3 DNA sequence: TGTGCCAGCAGCTTGGGGAGCGGACTTTCCTACGAGCAGTACTTC.